The 27 T cell receptor beta chains reported below all come from one sample, sequenced in a study of CD8 T cells in Susac syndrome. 0.5 to 1 ug RNA was reverse transcribed with random hexamers. TCRdb passed the immunoSEQ multiplex PCR reads through MiXCR, listing each CDR3 protein once. The sample contains under 200,000 distinct CDR3 sequences, 92% of which appear only once. Sequencing was carried out using CD4+ T cells from PBMCs. The source is a human donor in good health.

This clonotype was seen just once. The chain uses TRBV6-2 or TRBV6-3 and TRBJ1-5; D is unclear. Germline V gives CDR1 MNHEY, CDR2 SVGEGT. V was pared by 7 bases and J by 4 bases, with 8 bases between. The CDR3 length is 12 residues. The CDR3 DNA is TGTGCCAGCAACCCTCGGAATCAGCCCCAGCATTTT. Protein sequence: CASNPRNQPQHF.

V is TRBV24-1 and J is TRBJ2-2, with 7 bases identical to TRBD1. This CDR3 has 14 residues. Unmatched junction bases numbered 8, after V lost 8 bases and J lost 6 bases. Germline lookup yields CDR1 KGHDR and CDR2 SFDVKD. The CDR3 DNA follows: TGTGCCACCACCCGGACAGGTGACGCCGGGGAGCTGTTTTTT. Its translation: CATTRTGDAGELFF.

V gene TRBV20-1 combines with J gene TRBJ2-1; perhaps D is TRBD1 or TRBD2 (6 bases each). V shed 1 base and J shed 4 bases, with 11 bases lying between them. Per the germline V gene, CDR1 is DFQATT and CDR2 is SNEGSKA (reference sequence). The CDR3 extends over 14 amino acids. Written as DNA, the CDR3 is TGCAGTGCTAGAGCCGGGGGCGAGTACAATGAGCAGTTCTTC. This sequence encodes CSARAGGEYNEQFF.

The chain recombines TRBV4-3 with TRBJ1-2, with D possibly being TRBD1 (5 bases). Germline loops: CDR1 LGHNA, CDR2 YSLEER. There are 13 residues in the CDR3. V was trimmed by 3 bases and J by 1 base, leaving 6 bases between them. Here the CDR3 reads CASSQGLNYGYTF. The DNA for the CDR3 is TGCGCCAGCAGCCAGGGGCTTAACTATGGCTACACCTTC.

This CDR3 is CSAEKQGSLTEAFF. DNA for the CDR3: TGCAGTGCTGAGAAACAGGGGTCCCTCACTGAAGCTTTCTTT. The V gene is TRBV20-1, the J gene TRBJ1-1; 7 bases align to TRBD1. V gave up 5 bases and J gave up 4 bases; unmatched junction bases: 10. There are 14 residues in the CDR3. Germline CDR1 DFQATT, CDR2 SNEGSKA (reference sequence).

V is TRBV18 and J is TRBJ1-1; weak D call: TRBD1 (5 bases). From germline, CDR1 is KGHSH and CDR2 LQKENI. The ends were cut back, 3 bases at V and 0 bases at J, with 11 bases in the middle. This CDR3 region has 15 residues. This chain's CDR3 is CASSPPSTVNTEAFF. Here the CDR3 DNA reads TGTGCCAGCTCACCCCCATCGACAGTGAACACTGAAGCTTTCTTT.

Only one count was recorded for this clonotype. The chain links TRBV29-1 to TRBJ2-7; D is unresolved. Germline assignment: CDR1 SQVTM and CDR2 ANQGSEA. V lost 5 bases and J lost 0, with 5 bases in between. This CDR3 has 11 amino acids. CDR3 bases: TGCAGCGTTACAAGCTCCTACGAGCAGTACTTC. The encoded protein is CSVTSSYEQYF.

The rearrangement uses TRBV20-1 and TRBJ2-7; 11 nucleotides align to TRBD2. J was trimmed by 4 bases and V by 5 bases; bases with no gene match: 10. This CDR3 has 15 amino acids. Looked up from germline, CDR1 is DFQATT and CDR2 is SNEGSKA (reference sequence). In nucleotides, the CDR3 is TGCAGTGCTCAACCGGGACTAGCGGACCAATACGAGCAGTACTTC. Encoded protein: CSAQPGLADQYEQYF.

The chain employs TRBV7-9 and TRBJ2-5, with TRBD1 identical over 7 bases. Germline CDR1 and CDR2: SEHNR and FQNEAQ (reference sequence). Losses at the gene ends were 5 bases for V and 4 bases for J; bases not matched to a gene: 22. The CDR3 loop spans 19 amino acids. The CDR3: CASSLGPARGVTGVETQYF. CDR3 DNA: TGTGCCAGCAGCCTGGGCCCTGCCAGAGGGGTAACAGGGGTAGAGACCCAGTACTTC. The complete variable domain, with remaining parts taken from reference TRBV7-9 and TRBJ2-5, reads DTGVSQNPRHKITKRGQNVTFRCDPISEHNRLYWYRQTLGQGPEFLTYFQNEAQLEKSRLLSDRFSAERPKGSFSTLEIQRTEQGDSAMYLCASSLGPARGVTGVETQYFGPGTRLLVL.

The chain employs TRBV28 and TRBJ1-1; possible D gene TRBD1, 6 bases. The V and J ends lost 6 bases and 5 bases respectively, with 16 bases between them. The germline V gene encodes CDR1 MDHEN and CDR2 SYDVKM. The CDR3 extends over 14 amino acids. The CDR3 reads CASSPGGAQTEAFF. The DNA for the CDR3 is TGTGCCAGCAGCCCCGGGGGGGCGCAAACTGAAGCTTTCTTT.

This rearrangement joins TRBV18 to TRBJ1-4; 9 bases align to TRBD1. Germline CDR1 reads KGHSH; CDR2 reads LQKENI. V trimming: 3 bases; J trimming: 7 bases; junction bases outside the gene matches: 6. CDR3 length equals 15 residues. The CDR3 here is CASSPPGTGREKLFF. CDR3 coding DNA: TGTGCCAGCTCACCTCCCGGGACAGGGCGTGAAAAACTGTTTTTT.

The chain carries TRBV28 and TRBJ2-3, with unresolved D. V lost 4 bases and J 3 bases, leaving 11 bases between the germline ends. The CDR3 runs to 14 residues. The V gene's germline CDR1 is MDHEN and CDR2 SYDVKM. CDR3 in DNA: TGTGCCAGCAGTTGGGGAAGGCGTACAGATACGCAGTATTTT. It yields the protein CASSWGRRTDTQYF.

The chain combines TRBV5-4 with TRBJ2-3; D not certain. The CDR3 spans 14 residues. Germline CDR1 is SGHNT and CDR2 is YYREEE (reference sequence). Trimming removed 0 bases at V and 2 bases at J, with 7 bases between. The CDR3 DNA sequence: TGTGCCAGCAGCTTGGAGACAACCACAGATACGCAGTATTTT. This encodes CASSLETTTDTQYF. Based on the CDR3 plus reference TRBV5-4 and TRBJ2-3, the full variable domain is ETGVTQSPTHLIKTRGQQVTLRCSSQSGHNTVSWYQQALGQGPQFIFQYYREEENGRGNFPPRFSGLQFPNYSSELNVNALELDDSALYLCASSLETTTDTQYFGPGTRLTVL.

The chain couples TRBV28 to TRBJ1-1, with D possibly being TRBD1 (5 bases). CDR1 MDHEN and CDR2 SYDVKM come from the germline V gene. The germline V and J ends were trimmed by 2 bases and 11 bases, with 9 bases remaining between them. CDR3 size: 11 residues. The CDR3 bases are TGTGCCAGCAGTTTACAGGGTCTGGCTTTCTTT. Translation: CASSLQGLAFF.

This chain connects TRBV5-1 to TRBJ2-2; a possible D gene is TRBD1 (5 bases). The ends were cut back, 5 bases at V and 0 bases at J, with 11 bases in the middle. This CDR3 is built from 15 residues. Germline V lookup: CDR1 SGHRS, CDR2 YFSETQ. CDR3 sequence: CASRWAGTNTGELFF. The CDR3 DNA is TGCGCCAGCAGGTGGGCAGGGACGAACACCGGGGAGCTGTTTTTT.

This clonotype was seen a single time. This chain uses TRBV7-6 with TRBJ2-2; D gene unclear. In germline, CDR1 is SGHVS, CDR2 FNYEAQ. V lost 3 bases to trimming and J lost 1 base, with 6 bases between them. The CDR3 runs to 14 residues. The DNA for the CDR3 is TGTGCCAGCAGCTTCGACCAGAACACCGGGGAGCTGTTTTTT. Its translation is CASSFDQNTGELFF.

The chain couples TRBV3-1 to TRBJ2-7; D remains ambiguous. The germline CDR1 and CDR2 sequences are LGHDT and YNNKEL (reference sequence). The V and J ends lost 2 bases and 1 base respectively, with 9 bases between them. The CDR3 is made up of 14 amino acids. The CDR3 here is CASSQNSESYEQYF. DNA of the CDR3: TGTGCCAGCAGCCAAAACAGCGAATCCTACGAGCAGTACTTC.

This chain uses TRBV12-3 or TRBV12-4 with TRBJ2-2; the match to TRBD1 covers 7 bases. With V trimmed by 6 bases and J by 6 bases, 7 bases remained unmatched. The CDR3 contains 14 residues. DNA for the CDR3: TGTGCCAGCAGCAGAGACAGGGCCGCCGGGGAGCTGTTTTTT. It is translated as CASSRDRAAGELFF.

The CDR3 nucleotides read TGTGCCTGGAGTTCCCTAGGCCGAAATACCGGGGAGCTGTTTTTT. Residues: CAWSSLGRNTGELFF. The J gene is TRBJ2-2, the V gene TRBV30; D unresolved. V gave up 2 bases and J gave up 5 bases, with 15 bases separating them. Germline CDR1 is GTSNPN and CDR2 is SVGIG (reference sequence). CDR3 length equals 15 residues.

The genes are TRBV29-1 and TRBJ2-7, with 7 bases fitting TRBD1. This CDR3 spans 13 amino acids. Losses at the gene ends were 5 bases for V and 3 bases for J; bases not matched to a gene: 7. The germline gives CDR1 SQVTM, CDR2 ANQGSEA. CDR3 nucleotide sequence: TGCAGCGTTACCGGGACAGAAGACTACGAGCAGTACTTC. Its translation is CSVTGTEDYEQYF.

This clonotype occurred once. The V gene is TRBV12-3 or TRBV12-4, the J gene TRBJ2-5; unclear D gene. CDR3 length: 14 amino acids. V dropped 11 bases and J dropped 5 bases, with 21 bases sitting between them. CDR3 sequence: CASLPGHRLETQYF. In DNA, the CDR3 is TGTGCCTCACTGCCGGGCCATAGGTTGGAGACCCAGTACTTC.

This clonotype was seen once. This sequence joins TRBV7-2 and TRBJ2-7, with 9 bases lining up with TRBD1. Germline V gene data show CDR1 as SGHTA and CDR2 as FQGNSA. The CDR3 totals 16 residues. Trimming cost V 1 base and J 7 bases; bases outside gene matches: 11. The CDR3 reads CASSLGGVLDRGEQYF. In DNA, the CDR3 is TGTGCCAGCAGCTTAGGAGGGGTACTGGACAGGGGTGAGCAGTACTTC.

This clonotype was recorded once. The CDR3 protein is CASSTPSGRDNEQFF. DNA for the CDR3: TGTGCCAGTAGTACCCCCTCGGGACGTGACAATGAGCAGTTCTTC. The chain combines TRBV19 with TRBJ2-1; D is perhaps TRBD1 or TRBD2 (5 bases each). There are 15 residues in the CDR3. Germline V gene data show CDR1 as LNHDA and CDR2 as SQIVND (reference sequence). Between the trimmed V and J ends, which lost 4 bases and 5 bases, there was a span of 15 bases. The full variable domain, in which reference TRBV19 and TRBJ2-1 provide the parts outside the CDR3, is DGGITQSPKYLFRKEGQNVTLSCEQNLNHDAMYWYRQDPGQGLRLIYYSQIVNDFQKGDIAEGYSVSREKKESFPLTVTSAQKNPTAFYLCASSTPSGRDNEQFFGPGTRLTVL.

The rearrangement joins TRBV7-9 to TRBJ1-4, with D unresolved. The V end lost 2 bases, the J end lost 8 bases, and 15 bases lay between the germline ends. The CDR3 covers 15 residues. From germline, CDR1 is SEHNR and CDR2 FQNEAQ (reference sequence). The CDR3 here is CASSLLEARDEKLFF. The CDR3 nucleotides read TGTGCCAGCAGCTTATTGGAGGCCAGAGACGAAAAACTGTTTTTT.

The rearrangement links TRBV18 to TRBJ2-7; D unresolved. Trimming took 0 bases from V and 4 from J, leaving 7 bases between them. There are 13 residues in the CDR3. The germline CDR1 and CDR2 sequences are KGHSH and LQKENI. The CDR3 DNA reads as TGTGCCAGCTCACCACCGAGCGCATACGAGCAGTACTTC. Translation: CASSPPSAYEQYF.

V and J are TRBV28 and TRBJ1-1; TRBD1 might be the D (5 bases). This CDR3 spans 15 amino acids. Germline V gene data show CDR1 as MDHEN and CDR2 as SYDVKM. V was cut by 7 bases and J by 4 bases, with 19 bases left in between. As DNA, the CDR3 is TGTGCCAGCACCCCGGAGAGGGGACGGGGCACTGAAGCTTTCTTT. Its translation: CASTPERGRGTEAFF.

This chain connects TRBV5-1 to TRBJ1-3; D is ambiguous. The germline V gene encodes CDR1 SGHRS and CDR2 YFSETQ. The ends were cut back, 3 bases at V and 0 bases at J, with 7 bases in the middle. The CDR3 loop spans 14 amino acids. The CDR3: CASSYESSGNTIYF. CDR3 sequence (DNA): TGCGCCAGCAGCTACGAGAGCTCTGGAAACACCATATATTTT.